The clone carrying this TCR beta chain turned up a few times. Its target is unknown. TCRdb passed the RACE reads through MiXCR, listing each CDR3 protein once. The sample has some 84,000 distinct CDR3 sequences, 6.5% to 10% seen once. The data stem from a study of human T cells and chemical hapten exposure. Study-wide context: An approximately 2 cm by approximately 2 cm inner upper arm patch received 2% DPC for sensitization.

Sample time point: pre-sensitization, week 0. Treatment defined: therapeutic diphenylcyclopropenone sensitization with weekly scalp DPC. The study, taken as a whole, reports: Expanded TCRs produced significantly more large CDR3 similarity clusters than controls did. With regard to DPC sensitization, TCRs above 1 in 1000 frequency did not change.

This specimen was whole blood, taken in connection with sensitization to the hapten diphenylcyclopropenone (DPC). The TCR comes from a man aged 40-49 years with alopecia areata. Some clones in this sample may be carry-over from other donors' samples.

CDR3 in amino acids: CASTKPGQGTDTQYF. CDR3 DNA sequence: TGTGCCAGCACAAAACCGGGACAGGGGACAGATACGCAGTATTTT. V and J are TRBV27 and TRBJ2-3, with 10 bases fitting TRBD1. Per the germline V gene, CDR1 is MNHEY and CDR2 is SMNVEV (reference sequence). V was clipped by 7 bases and J by 3 bases; unmatched bases: 7. This CDR3 is 15 amino acids long.